A selection of T cell receptor beta chains follows, all from one sample in a study of cytomegalovirus exposure and HLA in healthy donors. Only in-frame clones appear in the TCRdb table, and some are missing; sequencing was by immunoSEQ multiplex PCR. Of about 110,000 clones detected, around 85% appear once; the ten largest clones hold about 1.7%. The specimen sequenced was PBMCs. These receptors were collected from a man between 35 and 55 years old in good health and CMV-seronegative. Each CDR3 is given without its conserved first and last residue. A D gene is named only where the DNA matches it firmly.

v_gene,d_gene,CDR3aa
TRBV27,TRBD2,ASSFSGGWETQY
TRBV6-4,.,ASSSGSAQY
TRBV7-2,TRBD1,ASSSTGVGRQY
TRBV5-1,TRBD1,ASSLPDRGSEAF
TRBV6-6,.,ASSYVDSYYEQY
TRBV5-5,TRBD1,ASSWGTANTEAF
TRBV7-2,TRBD2,ASSLVGTSGGAGNEQF
TRBV25-1,.,ASCRGVGNEKLF
TRBV6-5,TRBD2,ASSKLETSGGEQF
TRBV5-1,.,ASSYTGRTDTQY
TRBV5-4,.,ASSLTGNTEAF
TRBV30,.,ACTPTRSTYEQY
TRBV5-4,TRBD1,ASSLAGTGGLEEQY
TRBV7-2,.,ASSLVPHGLGGEQF
TRBV7-2,.,ASSLDRQGGAGNTIY
TRBV27,TRBD1,ASSLLGDVPGGGGYT
TRBV5-4,TRBD1,ASSLRGPGNTEAF
TRBV6-5,TRBD1,ASTKGTGGFNGYT
TRBV5-1,.,ASSPGQGGLTQY
TRBV5-6,TRBD1,ASSLQGAGYGYT
TRBV25-1,.,AVSRGNTEAF
TRBV4-3,.,ASSLRATDSQETQY
TRBV5-1,TRBD1,ASTRDRNSPLH
TRBV15,TRBD2,ATSRDRSGGAQDTQY
TRBV9,.,ASSIGQGGNEQF
TRBV5-1,TRBD1,ASSRVGDRETEAF
TRBV6-5,.,ASSRSGSSYNEQF
TRBV7-2,TRBD1,ASSRTRGQVTEAF
TRBV5-4,.,ASSLAGRSSEKLF